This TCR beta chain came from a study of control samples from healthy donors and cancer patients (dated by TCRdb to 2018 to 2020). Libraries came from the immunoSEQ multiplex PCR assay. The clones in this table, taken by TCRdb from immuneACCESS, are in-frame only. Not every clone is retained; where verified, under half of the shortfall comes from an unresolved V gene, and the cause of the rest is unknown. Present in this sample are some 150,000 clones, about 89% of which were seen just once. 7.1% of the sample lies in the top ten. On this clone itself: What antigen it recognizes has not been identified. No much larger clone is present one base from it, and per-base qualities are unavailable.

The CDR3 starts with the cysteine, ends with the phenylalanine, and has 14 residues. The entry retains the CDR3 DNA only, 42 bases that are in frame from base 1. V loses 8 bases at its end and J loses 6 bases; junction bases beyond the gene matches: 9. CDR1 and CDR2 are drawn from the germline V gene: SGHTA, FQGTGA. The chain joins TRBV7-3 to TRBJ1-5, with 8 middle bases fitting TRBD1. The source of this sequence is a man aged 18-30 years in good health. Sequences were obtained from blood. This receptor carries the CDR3 CASGPTGEFQPQHF. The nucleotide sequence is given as TGTGCCAGCGGTCCGACAGGGGAGTTTCAGCCCCAGCATTTT.